This is a list of T cell receptor beta chains from one sample in a study of blood T cell repertoires in COVID-19. TCRdb's table, derived via immunoSEQ multiplex PCR, lists solely in-frame clones and lacks some. The table includes 50,000 to 65,000 clones, approximately 84% detected once. The sample taken for sequencing was peripheral blood. The receptors were gathered from a man aged 55-75 years with COVID-19, enrolled during active disease. The CDR3 runs from the conserved cysteine through the conserved F or W. D genes are given only for firm matches. Part of the rows lack a size; the others show once, few, many or a class for expanded clones.

NA,NA,TRBJ2-1,TRBV4-1,TGCGCCAGCAGCCAAGATCCGAGGGTTAGGTACAATGAGCAGTTCTTC,CASSQDPRVRYNEQFF
NA,once,TRBJ1-2,TRBV18,TGTGCCAGCTCACCGACAGAGAAGGGCTACACCTTC,CASSPTEKGYTF
NA,NA,TRBJ2-7,TRBV7-9,TGTGCCAGCAGCTTAGGGGCGGCTAGTCCGGAGGAACGGTACTTC,CASSLGAASPEERYF
TRBD1,NA,TRBJ1-4,TRBV29-1,TGCAGCGTCGACGGGACAGGCTTGGATGAAAAACTGTTTTTT,CSVDGTGLDEKLFF
TRBD2,NA,TRBJ2-1,TRBV6-5,TGTGCCAGCACTCGACTAGCGGGGGGACCTGAGCAGTTCTTC,CASTRLAGGPEQFF
TRBD2,NA,TRBJ2-1,TRBV7-6,TGTGCCAGCAGCTTAGGACCCGGGACTAGCGGGGACAATGAGCAGTTCTTC,CASSLGPGTSGDNEQFF
NA,NA,TRBJ2-5,TRBV18,TGTGCCAGCTCACCGGGCATGGTAGGATCCCCACAAGAGACCCAGTACTTC,CASSPGMVGSPQETQYF
TRBD1,NA,TRBJ2-3,TRBV27,TGTGCCAGCAGTTTTTTGGTTGGGTCAGGGGGTCTAGATACGCAGTATTTT,CASSFLVGSGGLDTQYF
NA,NA,TRBJ2-5,TRBV29-1,TGCAGCGTTTCTCTAGGGGATGGGGAAGAGACCCAGTACTTC,CSVSLGDGEETQYF
TRBD1,NA,TRBJ2-2,TRBV15,TGTGCCACCAGCATCCGGACCCCAGGGGGCCCCGGGGAGCTGTTTTTT,CATSIRTPGGPGELFF
NA,NA,TRBJ1-5,TRBV6-5,TGTGCCAGCAGTTACGGGCAGGGGAGTGGGAAAAAGCATTTT,CASSYGQGSGKKHF
TRBD1,once,TRBJ2-1,TRBV28,TGTGCCAGCAGTCCCGGACAGGGAGTTTACAATGAGCAGTTCTTC,CASSPGQGVYNEQFF
TRBD2,NA,TRBJ2-7,TRBV4-2,TGTGCCAGCAGCTCCGGACTAGCGGGAGGCCCGCCCCCCTCCTACGAGCAGTACTTC,CASSSGLAGGPPPSYEQYF
NA,NA,TRBJ2-1,TRBV9,TGTGCCAGCAGCGTAGCCAGCGGGTTAAGCTCCTACAATGAGCAGTTCTTC,CASSVASGLSSYNEQFF
TRBD1,NA,TRBJ1-6,TRBV28,TGTGCCAGTAACAGGGGTAGTTCACCCCTCCACTTT,CASNRGSSPLHF
NA,NA,TRBJ2-7,TRBV28,TGTGCCAGCAGTTTACGGTCAGGGGATTATTACGAGCAGTACTTC,CASSLRSGDYYEQYF
NA,NA,TRBJ2-7,TRBV4-2,TGTGCCAGCAGCCAAGAGAAAGCGGGCTTAGTCTACGAGCAGTACTTC,CASSQEKAGLVYEQYF
NA,NA,TRBJ1-1,TRBV18,TGTGCCAGCTCACCACCCTTCGACCCCGGGGGCACTGAAGCTTTCTTT,CASSPPFDPGGTEAFF
TRBD1,NA,TRBJ1-4,TRBV4-1,TGCGCCAGCAGCCAGGGACAGGGTGAGAAGGAAAAACTGTTTTTT,CASSQGQGEKEKLFF
NA,NA,TRBJ1-6,TRBV12-2,TGTGCAAGCCCGGGACAGCCGTATTCACCCCTCCACTTT,CASPGQPYSPLHF
TRBD2,NA,TRBJ2-7,TRBV6-2/TRBV6-3,TGTGCCAGCAGCACCCCCGTGGCGGGAGGGCCTGAGTTTACCTACGAGCAGTACTTC,CASSTPVAGGPEFTYEQYF
TRBD1,once,TRBJ1-5,TRBV10-3,TGTGCCATCAGGTCCGAGGGGGCTTATAGCAATCAGCCCCAGCATTTT,CAIRSEGAYSNQPQHF
TRBD1,NA,TRBJ1-1,TRBV6-6,TGTGCCAGCAGAGAACAGGGGGCTTACACTGAAGCTTTCTTT,CASREQGAYTEAFF
NA,NA,TRBJ1-1,TRBV7-2,TGTGCCAGCAGCCTATCTAACTTGAACACTGAAGCTTTCTTT,CASSLSNLNTEAFF
TRBD2,NA,TRBJ2-5,TRBV11-2,TGTGCCAGCAGCTGGACTAGCGGGAGTGGAGAGACCCAGTACTTC,CASSWTSGSGETQYF
TRBD2,NA,TRBJ2-1,TRBV6-5,TGTGCCAGCAGGACTAGCGGATTCTTCAATGAGCAGTTCTTC,CASRTSGFFNEQFF
TRBD1,NA,TRBJ1-2,TRBV11-2,TGTGCCAGCAGCCCGGACAGGTTAACAAACTATGGCTACACCTTC,CASSPDRLTNYGYTF
TRBD1,few,TRBJ1-4,TRBV12-3/TRBV12-4,TGTGCCAGCCGGACAGGGGCTAATGAAAAACTGTTTTTT,CASRTGANEKLFF
TRBD1,NA,TRBJ2-1,TRBV6-2/TRBV6-3,TGTGCCAGCAGTTTCGTAACAGGGGGCGGCCTTTACAATGAGCAGTTCTTC,CASSFVTGGGLYNEQFF
TRBD1,NA,TRBJ2-7,TRBV5-1,TGCGCCAGCAGCTTTGCGACAGGGCGGGACGAGCAGTACTTC,CASSFATGRDEQYF
NA,NA,TRBJ2-1,TRBV15,TGTGCCACCAGCAGAGATATCACTAGCTCCTACAATGAGCAGTTCTTC,CATSRDITSSYNEQFF
TRBD1,NA,TRBJ1-1,TRBV6-5,TGTGCCAGCAGCCCCGGGACAGGGAACACTGAAGCTTTCTTT,CASSPGTGNTEAFF
TRBD1,NA,TRBJ1-6,TRBV19,TGTGCCAGTAGTAACCAAAGGACAGGGAGAAATTCACCCCTCCACTTT,CASSNQRTGRNSPLHF
NA,NA,TRBJ1-2,TRBV9,TGTGCCAGCAGCGTAGCCCCATCCGGGGAATCAGGCTACACCTTC,CASSVAPSGESGYTF
NA,NA,TRBJ1-3,TRBV5-6,TGTGCCAGCAGCAACAGGGTGACCTCTGGAAACACCATATATTTT,CASSNRVTSGNTIYF
NA,NA,TRBJ2-2,TRBV5-6,TGTGCCAGCAGCCGATACATGGCGGGGCGAGCCGGGGAGCTGTTTTTT,CASSRYMAGRAGELFF
NA,NA,TRBJ1-2,TRBV6-6,TGTGCCAGCAGTTACGCGGCAGGGGTTGGCTACACCTTC,CASSYAAGVGYTF
TRBD1,NA,TRBJ1-4,TRBV5-1,TGCGCCAGCAGCTTGGGCACAGGGGACGAAAAACTGTTTTTT,CASSLGTGDEKLFF
NA,NA,TRBJ2-4,TRBV29-1,TGCAGCGTTGAAGATCCCGGCGCCGACCTAGGCATTCAGTACTTC,CSVEDPGADLGIQYF
NA,NA,TRBJ1-3,TRBV6-5,TGTGCCAGCAGGGCCACAGGGACTGGAAACACCATATATTTT,CASRATGTGNTIYF
NA,few,TRBJ1-2,TRBV5-4,TGTGCCAGCAGCTTTTTTGCCCGCGATTCTTCATATGGCTACACCTTC,CASSFFARDSSYGYTF
NA,NA,TRBJ2-7,TRBV11-2,TGTGCCAGCAGCTTAGATCCGACAGGCTCCTACGAGCAGTACTTC,CASSLDPTGSYEQYF
NA,NA,TRBJ2-3,TRBV14,TGTGCCAGCAGCCAATTAGGGACTCGGGATACGCAGTATTTT,CASSQLGTRDTQYF
NA,NA,TRBJ2-5,TRBV18,TGTGCCAGCTCACCACGCTTAGGGGGAGAAGGTGAGACCCAGTACTTC,CASSPRLGGEGETQYF
TRBD2,NA,TRBJ2-5,TRBV5-1,TGCGCCAGCAGCTTGGTCTCGCGGGAGGGCCAGGACCAAGAGACCCAGTACTTC,CASSLVSREGQDQETQYF
NA,NA,TRBJ1-5,TRBV28,TGTGCCAGCAGTGGGGGGGATGAAGGTAATCAGCCCCAGCATTTT,CASSGGDEGNQPQHF
TRBD2,once,TRBJ2-3,TRBV9,TGTGCCAGCAGCGTAGGCCGTTTAGCGGGAGGTGCGGTTACGCAGTATTTT,CASSVGRLAGGAVTQYF
TRBD1,NA,TRBJ1-2,TRBV11-2,TGTGCCAGCAGCTTAAAAACAGGGGGCTACACGTTTTATGGCTACACCTTC,CASSLKTGGYTFYGYTF
TRBD2,few,TRBJ2-4,TRBV19,TGTGCCAGTAGTATCAATCTGGGGGGGACCAAAAACATTCAGTACTTC,CASSINLGGTKNIQYF
NA,NA,TRBJ1-1,TRBV2,TGTGCCAGCAGTTCAACGACAGAGAACACTGAAGCTTTCTTT,CASSSTTENTEAFF
NA,NA,TRBJ1-1,TRBV6-5,TGTGCCAGCAGTCACCGAGTCCTGAACACTGAAGCTTTCTTT,CASSHRVLNTEAFF
NA,NA,TRBJ2-7,TRBV15,NA,CATSRDWGQGINF
NA,NA,TRBJ1-3,TRBV2,TGTGCCAGCAGTGAAAACATATTCGGGTTCTCTGGAAACACCATATATTTT,CASSENIFGFSGNTIYF
TRBD2,NA,TRBJ2-2,TRBV6-6,TGTGCCAGCAGTCCTTTTTCGGCTAGCGGGGTCGCCGGGGAGCTGTTTTTT,CASSPFSASGVAGELFF
TRBD2,NA,TRBJ2-2,TRBV5-1,TGCGCCAGCAGCTTGGTGGATAGCGGGGCGAACACCGGGGAGCTGTTTTTT,CASSLVDSGANTGELFF
TRBD2,few,TRBJ2-3,TRBV4-1,TGCGCCAGCAGCCACGGACTAGCGGGGGGGCCAGGTGATACGCAGTATTTT,CASSHGLAGGPGDTQYF
TRBD1,NA,TRBJ2-5,TRBV25-1,TGTGCCAGCAGTGAGCAGACTATAAACAGGGGGTACCAAGAGACCCAGTACTTC,CASSEQTINRGYQETQYF
NA,NA,TRBJ1-1,TRBV5-1,TGCGCCAGCAGCCCCGATTCTCAGGGCTTGAACACTGAAGCTTTCTTT,CASSPDSQGLNTEAFF
TRBD1,NA,TRBJ1-2,TRBV28,TGTGCCAGCGGCGGGACAGGGGGCGCGTCTGGCTACACCTTC,CASGGTGGASGYTF
NA,NA,TRBJ1-1,TRBV6-5,TGTGCCAGCAGGGTTGAGGGAGTGACTGAAGCTTTCTTT,CASRVEGVTEAFF